The 10 T cell receptor beta chains presented below share a single source sample, sequenced in a study of blood T cell repertoires in COVID-19. The data were produced by immunoSEQ multiplex PCR, yet TCRdb's version contains in-frame clones alone and is incomplete. Of more than 55,000 clones listed, about nine tenths are singletons. Specimen: peripheral blood. The receptors shown here come from a middle-aged man with active COVID-19.

The V and J genes are TRBV5-1 and TRBJ2-5; the D gene is possibly TRBD1 (6 bases). Trimming stripped 5 bases from V and 5 bases from J, with 16 bases between. This CDR3 comprises 14 residues. The germline V gene has CDR1 SGHRS and CDR2 YFSETQ. CDR3 DNA: TGCGCCAGCAGTCGAGGACAGAACGCGGAGACCCAGTACTTC. Protein product: CASSRGQNAETQYF.

The CDR3 protein is CASSPVMNTEAFF. The CDR3 bases are TGTGCCAGCTCACCAGTCATGAACACTGAAGCTTTCTTT. The rearrangement links TRBV18 to TRBJ1-1, with D unclear. Between the trimmed V and J ends, which lost 2 bases and 0 bases, there was a span of 4 bases. Germline V CDR1 and CDR2: KGHSH, LQKENI. CDR3 size: 13 residues.

The J gene is TRBJ2-5, the V gene TRBV11-2, with a weak D call TRBD2 (5 bases). Germline V gives CDR1 SGHAT, CDR2 FQNNGV. The CDR3 is 14 residues long. V lost 0 bases and J 4 bases, leaving 9 bases between the germline ends. This chain's CDR3 is CASSLDRGRETQYF. CDR3 sequence (DNA): TGTGCCAGCAGCTTAGATCGGGGTCGAGAGACCCAGTACTTC.

This clone has just one count. The chain employs TRBV4-3 and TRBJ1-5; D uncertain. Germline V gene sequence: CDR1 LGHNA, CDR2 YSLEER. This CDR3 is built from 13 residues. Trimming pared 2 bases from V and 6 bases from J, leaving 8 bases between. In DNA form, the CDR3 reads TGCGCCAGCAGCCAACTGGGAGGTCAGCCCCAGCATTTT. Encoded protein: CASSQLGGQPQHF.

The rearrangement links TRBV6-2 or TRBV6-3 to TRBJ2-6; no clear D gene. This CDR3 has 17 residues. The germline gives CDR1 MNHEY, CDR2 SVGEGT. V lost 6 bases to trimming and J lost 0 bases, with 15 bases between them. CDR3 sequence reads: CASSNPRSPSGANVLTF. CDR3 bases: TGTGCCAGCAGCAACCCACGGAGCCCCTCTGGGGCCAACGTCCTGACTTTC.

V is TRBV28 and J is TRBJ2-1, with 13 bases aligning to TRBD2. J lost 9 bases, V lost 5 bases, and 10 bases had no gene match. CDR3 size: 16 residues. Germline V lookup: CDR1 MDHEN, CDR2 SYDVKM. The CDR3 region has the DNA TGTGCCAGCAGTCCGCCGGGACTAGCGGGAATGTTTGAGCAGTTCTTC. Translating gives CASSPPGLAGMFEQFF.

The rearrangement uses TRBV18 and TRBJ1-2; D is possibly TRBD1 (5 bases). CDR1 is KGHSH and CDR2 is LQKENI in the germline V gene. The germline V and J ends were trimmed by 6 bases and 4 bases, with 30 bases remaining between them. The CDR3 loop spans 19 amino acids. The CDR3 protein is CASSLTRPGTTEGIYGYTF. The CDR3 DNA is TGTGCCAGCTCCCTCACGCGGCCAGGGACCACGGAGGGTATCTATGGCTACACCTTC. The complete variable domain, with remaining parts taken from reference TRBV18 and TRBJ1-2, reads NAGVMQNPRHLVRRRGQEARLRCSPMKGHSHVYWYRQLPEEGLKFMVYLQKENIIDESGMPKERFSAEFPKEGPSILRIQQVVRGDSAAYFCASSLTRPGTTEGIYGYTFGSGTRLTVV.

The chain employs TRBV9 and TRBJ2-5, with 8 bases that match TRBD2. This CDR3 contains 16 residues. V lost 1 base to trimming and J lost 0 bases; unmatched junction nucleotides: 5. CDR1 and CDR2 from the germline V gene are SGDLS and YYNGEE. CDR3 loop: CASSVSRGGYQETQYF. CDR3 nucleotides: TGTGCCAGCAGCGTATCACGCGGGGGGTACCAAGAGACCCAGTACTTC.

This clone was detected once. The rearrangement joins TRBV7-2 to TRBJ2-3; 11 bases match TRBD1. Germline loops: CDR1 SGHTA, CDR2 FQGNSA. Germline trimming cut 5 bases from V and 4 bases from J; bases unmatched to any gene: 14. The CDR3 length is 18 residues. The CDR3 DNA is TGTGCCAGCAGCCGCAATTCGGGACAGGGGGATCTTGCAGATACGCAGTATTTT. It codes for CASSRNSGQGDLADTQYF.

As regards this clone: The sample contains more than one DNA sequence encoding this CDR3. V and J are TRBV5-1 and TRBJ1-1; D perhaps matches TRBD1 (6 bases). Per germline, CDR1 SGHRS and CDR2 YFSETQ. Trimming removed 4 bases at V and 1 base at J, with 11 bases between. The CDR3 is made up of 14 amino acids. CDR3 sequence (DNA): TGCGCCAGCAGCGCCGGACAGTGGAACACTGAAGCTTTCTTT. Protein: CASSAGQWNTEAFF.